The T cell receptor (beta chain) under discussion was sequenced for a study of CD8 T cells in Susac syndrome (dated by TCRdb to 2018 to 2020). For the wider study: Whether CD8+ T cell activation and differentiation in Susac syndrome was antigen driven was tested using repertoire sequencing. Clonality of the CD8+ T cell repertoire was compared between more than 10 healthy donors, approximately 14 Susac syndrome patients and under 16 multiple sclerosis patients. What the research found in general, with its limitations: The TCR sequencing and HLA analysis was acknowledged to have included a relatively small number of individuals.

On this clonotype itself: Its antigen has not been determined. One base away there is no much larger clone; base qualities are not given.

Peripheral blood CD8+ and CD4+ T cells from healthy donors, Susac syndrome patients and multiple sclerosis patients were profiled by high-throughput TCR beta sequencing. The multiple sclerosis controls were treatment-naive patients whose relapsing-remitting disease, either stable or active, fulfilled the revised McDonald criteria. Bulk CD8+ and CD4+ T cells were purified magnetically by negative isolation, whereas CD8+ TEMRA cells were enriched by FACS. Blood was drawn into EDTA tubes, processed within 24 hours, and PBMCs were isolated by density gradient centrifugation. PBMCs destined for TCR sequencing were cryopreserved in liquid nitrogen and later thawed in a 37 °C water bath. The sorted or isolated CD4+, CD8+ and CD8+ TEMRA cells reached a purity of at least 90%. RNA was extracted using the RNeasy kit, and about 0.5 to 1 ug of the RNA was reverse transcribed with random hexamers. The immunoSEQ multiplex PCR assay, covering 54 Vbeta and 13 Jbeta segments, was used to amplify TCR beta CDR3 regions. PCR amplification bias was corrected using a synthetic template baseline for primer optimization and computational correction. On the study's bioinformatics: Reads were annotated to V, D and J genes according to IMGT and were analyzed with immunoSEQ Analyzer, with only productive sequences retained. To calculate clonality, Shannon entropy was normalized by log2 of the number of productive unique sequences and then subtracted from one. Public and private clones were assessed among the 100 most prevalent clones of each patient and control. Clones were defined as Susac-specific if absent from the healthy and MS cohorts, from roughly 1,100 published viral clones and from other ImmuneACCESS disease sequences. TCRdb reanalyzed the raw reads on its own, using fastp at Q25 for trimming and MiXCR for clone calling, and kept in-frame beta chains. Rows with one shared CDR3 protein collapse into an entry with the most common genes and DNA. These V and J calls originate from TCRdb's pipeline instead of the authors' own analysis. Here the sample has fewer than 150,000 distinct CDR3 sequences; about 93% occur a single time. The ten largest clonotypes hold approximately 0.24% of the sample.

The sample consisted of CD8+ T cells from PBMCs. The sequence derives from a human donor with multiple sclerosis.

The bases are TGTGCCAGCAGTATCCCGGGACTAGCGGGAGACGGAAACATTCAGTACTTC. It translates to CASSIPGLAGDGNIQYF. This chain joins TRBV28 to TRBJ2-4, with 14 central nucleotides matching TRBD2. The CDR3 numbers 17 residues from cysteine through phenylalanine. The DNA shown is the 51-base CDR3, in frame from base 1. V is pruned by 5 bases and J by 6 bases, leaving 9 bases of the junction without a gene match. The CDR1 and CDR2 encoded by the germline V gene are MDHEN and SYDVKM.